The 20 T cell receptor beta chains below all came from one sample that was sequenced in a study of siplizumab effects on memory and regulatory T cells (dated by TCRdb to between 2018 and 2021). The library relied on the immunoSEQ multiplex PCR assay. The clones in this table, taken by TCRdb from immuneACCESS, are in-frame only. Not every clone is retained; where verified, under half of the shortfall comes from an unresolved V gene, and the cause of the rest is unknown. This sample lists tens of thousands of clones; approximately 84% were detected once. The top ten clonotypes cover 0.3% to 0.45% of the sample. Sequenced sample: naive CD8+ T cells sorted from blood. The sample's cell subset or site label, decoded: unstimulated naive T cells. Every receptor here comes from a human donor in good health.

This sequence joins TRBV7-3 and TRBJ2-1; 14 bases map to TRBD2. The CDR3 length is 16 residues. In germline, CDR1 is SGHTA, CDR2 FQGTGA. Trimming removed 1 base from V and 8 bases from J; junction bases left unmatched: 4. The CDR3, as DNA: TGTGCCAGCAGCTTAATGGGACTAGCGGGAGAAGATGAGCAGTTCTTC. Its translation: CASSLMGLAGEDEQFF.

This rearrangement joins TRBV6-1 to TRBJ2-3; 8 nucleotides match TRBD1. CDR3 length equals 14 residues. Germline CDR1 reads MNHNS; CDR2 reads SASEGT. With 5 bases clipped from V and 6 bases from J, the junction kept 7 bases outside the gene matches. The CDR3 reads CASSWGQAMDTQYF. In nucleotides, the CDR3 is TGTGCCAGCAGTTGGGGACAGGCAATGGATACGCAGTATTTT.

This chain links TRBV9 with TRBJ2-3; 12 bases agree with TRBD2. CDR3 size: 16 residues. The germline V gene has CDR1 SGDLS and CDR2 YYNGEE. V shed 2 bases and J 1 base; nucleotides not matched to a gene: 2. In nucleotides, the CDR3 is TGTGCCAGCAGCGTTGCTAGCGGGGGGGGCACAGATACGCAGTATTTT. It encodes CASSVASGGGTDTQYF.

The V gene is TRBV5-6, the J gene TRBJ1-1, with D hard to call. The CDR3 runs to 15 residues. Trimming shortened V by 0 bases and J by 5 bases, and 14 bases separated the two germline ends. Germline loops: CDR1 SGHDT, CDR2 YYEEEE. The CDR3 DNA follows: TGTGCCAGCAGCTTGGGCATTTACGGTCCGACTGAAGCTTTCTTT. Its translation: CASSLGIYGPTEAFF.

This clone was seen just once. The rearrangement links TRBV11-2 to TRBJ2-7; a possible D gene is TRBD2 (6 bases). The CDR3 consists of 14 residues. Trimming removed 5 bases at V and 2 bases at J, with 13 bases between. Germline V gene lookup returns CDR1 SGHAT and CDR2 FQNNGV. The CDR3 region is CASSLSGGAYEQYF. In nucleotides, the CDR3 is TGTGCCAGCAGCCTTAGCGGAGGGGCCTACGAGCAGTACTTC. The full variable domain, completed using reference TRBV11-2 and TRBJ2-7, is EAGVAQSPRYKIIEKRQSVAFWCNPISGHATLYWYQQILGQGPKLLIQFQNNGVVDDSQLPKDRFSAERLKGVDSTLKIQPAKLEDSAVYLCASSLSGGAYEQYFGPGTRLTVT.

CDR3 sequence reads: CASRSLAGDETQYF. The CDR3 DNA reads TGTGCCAGCAGGTCACTAGCGGGGGACGAGACCCAGTACTTC. The gene calls are TRBV14 and TRBJ2-5; TRBD2 matches 11 bases. Germline values: CDR1 SGHDN, CDR2 FVKESK. The V gene end was trimmed by 6 bases and the J gene end by 5 bases; junction bases not matched to a gene: 5. The CDR3 is 14 residues long.

The V gene is TRBV5-6, the J gene TRBJ2-7; 9 bases align to TRBD2. Germline V CDR1 and CDR2: SGHDT, YYEEEE. CDR3 length: 13 residues. V shed 4 bases, J shed 4 bases, and the junction held 3 bases outside the gene matches. In DNA, the CDR3 is TGTGCCAGCAGCGCGGGACTAGCTTACGAGCAGTACTTC. This gives the protein CASSAGLAYEQYF.

V and J are TRBV19 and TRBJ2-5; the D gene is possibly TRBD1 (5 bases). CDR1 is LNHDA and CDR2 is SQIVND in the germline V gene (reference sequence). This CDR3 comprises 14 residues. V was pared by 6 bases and J by 5 bases, with 16 bases between. Here the CDR3 DNA reads TGTGCCAGTAGCGTCAGGGCTATCGGGGAGACCCAGTACTTC. Translating it yields CASSVRAIGETQYF.

V is TRBV19 and J is TRBJ1-4, with 7 bases identical to TRBD1. The length of the CDR3 is 18 residues. V gave up 8 bases and J gave up 0 bases; unmatched junction bases: 15. CDR1 LNHDA and CDR2 SQIVND come from the germline V gene (reference sequence). The CDR3 is CASGAGTDMTATNEKLFF. The DNA of the CDR3 is TGTGCCAGTGGAGCCGGGACAGACATGACCGCAACTAATGAAAAACTGTTTTTT.

V and J are TRBV9 and TRBJ1-3, with D possibly being TRBD1 (5 bases). With 3 bases removed from V and 0 bases from J, the gap between germline ends came to 13 bases. The CDR3 runs to 16 residues. Germline V CDR1 and CDR2: SGDLS, YYNGEE. The CDR3 bases are TGTGCCAGCAGCGCGGACACGAAGAGCTCTGGAAACACCATATATTTT. Translation gives CASSADTKSSGNTIYF.

The chain employs TRBV19 and TRBJ2-2; perhaps TRBD1 as D (6 bases). Germline CDR1 and CDR2: LNHDA and SQIVND (reference sequence). Deletions cut 5 bases from V and 7 bases from J, with 8 bases between. The CDR3 is made up of 12 amino acids. CDR3 sequence reads: CASSVGGGELFF. The CDR3 DNA reads TGTGCCAGTAGTGTAGGGGGCGGGGAGCTGTTTTTT.

The chain employs TRBV10-3 and TRBJ2-7, with D hard to call. The CDR3 sequence is 14 residues long. Germline CDR1 ENHRY, CDR2 SYGVKD. V was shortened by 4 bases and J by 1 base, with 11 bases between the two germline ends. In DNA, the CDR3 is TGTGCCATCAGTGGGGGTGAGGTTTCCTACGAGCAGTACTTC. Translation: CAISGGEVSYEQYF.

The chain uses TRBV4-1 and TRBJ2-7; D may be TRBD2 (5 bases). With 5 bases removed from V and 0 bases from J, the gap between germline ends came to 11 bases. This CDR3 spans 14 amino acids. CDR1 is MGHRA and CDR2 is YSYEKL in the germline V gene. The CDR3 loop reads CASSISGDSYEQYF. The CDR3 DNA sequence: TGCGCCAGCAGCATTTCCGGGGACTCCTACGAGCAGTACTTC.

The J gene is TRBJ2-1, the V gene TRBV2, with 14 positions matching TRBD2. Looked up from germline, CDR1 is SNHLY and CDR2 is FYNNEI. The CDR3 contains 18 residues. With 10 bases clipped from V and 1 base from J, the junction kept 12 bases outside the gene matches. The CDR3 sequence is CATPGLAGESRSYNEQFF. The CDR3 region has the DNA TGTGCCACCCCGGGACTAGCGGGGGAGTCCCGTTCCTACAATGAGCAGTTCTTC.

This clone came up once. The V call is TRBV19, the J call TRBJ2-1; tentatively, D is TRBD2 (6 bases). Per the germline V gene, CDR1 is LNHDA and CDR2 is SQIVND (reference sequence). The V and J ends lost 3 bases and 3 bases respectively, with 12 bases between them. The CDR3 has 15 amino acids. The CDR3: CASSIAGTDYNEQFF. The CDR3 DNA reads as TGTGCCAGTAGTATCGCGGGAACCGACTACAATGAGCAGTTCTTC.

This sequence joins TRBV19 and TRBJ1-1; D is unclear. In germline, CDR1 is LNHDA, CDR2 SQIVND (reference sequence). V dropped 3 bases and J dropped 0 bases, with 8 bases sitting between them. The CDR3 extends over 14 amino acids. The chain's CDR3 is CASSIQIVNTEAFF. In DNA, the CDR3 is TGTGCCAGTAGTATCCAGATAGTGAACACTGAAGCTTTCTTT.

This clone has only a few counts. The chain carries TRBV30 and TRBJ1-1, with D unresolved. The CDR3 consists of 13 residues. Trimming took off 0 bases at V and 1 base at J, with 6 bases between the two ends. CDR1 is GTSNPN, CDR2 SVGIG, per germline (reference sequence). CDR3 coding DNA: TGTGCCTGGAGTGTTGCTGGGAACACTGAAGCTTTCTTT. It yields the protein CAWSVAGNTEAFF. Filled out from reference TRBV30 and TRBJ1-1, the complete variable domain reads SQTIHQWPATLVQPVGSPLSLECTVEGTSNPNLYWYRQAAGRGLQLLFYSVGIGQISSEVPQNLSASRPQDRQFILSSKKLLLSDSGFYLCAWSVAGNTEAFFGQGTRLTVV.

The CDR3 reads CASGTSTDTQYF. The DNA for the CDR3 is TGTGCCAGCGGTACCAGCACAGATACGCAGTATTTT. The rearrangement uses TRBV5-8 and TRBJ2-3; D call uncertain. The CDR3 length is 12 residues. Germline V gene lookup returns CDR1 SGHTS and CDR2 YDEGEE. Between the trimmed V and J ends, which lost 7 bases and 0 bases, there was a span of 6 bases.

The gene calls are TRBV4-1 and TRBJ2-2; no firm D call. V shed 1 base and J shed 0 bases, with 3 bases lying between them. CDR1 is MGHRA, CDR2 YSYEKL, per germline. The CDR3 spans 14 residues. The CDR3 here is CASSQVANTGELFF. The CDR3 DNA is TGCGCCAGCAGCCAAGTAGCGAACACCGGGGAGCTGTTTTTT.

The chain is built from TRBV19 and TRBJ2-7, with 12 bases lining up with TRBD2. V was clipped by 8 bases and J by 6 bases; unmatched bases: 5. Germline V gene sequence: CDR1 LNHDA, CDR2 SQIVND (reference sequence). This CDR3 comprises 13 residues. CDR3 bases: TGTGCCAGTTCACTGACTAGCGGGGGCGAGCAGTACTTC. Translated: CASSLTSGGEQYF.